Listed below are T cell receptor beta chains from one sample, sequenced in a study of OX40 agonist ivuxolimab in advanced cancers. Assay used: immunoSEQ multiplex PCR; TCRdb lists only in-frame clones, some missing. The sample lists around 65,000 clones, about 80% occurring once. The sequences come from CD4+ or CD8+ T cells sorted from blood, collected in a trial of the OX40 agonist ivuxolimab. These receptor sequences come from an adult with an advanced solid tumor such as melanoma, head and neck, liver or kidney cancer. Both conserved end residues are part of each CDR3.

j_call v_call cdr3_aa
TRBJ2-3 TRBV5-1 CASSEGSSGDTDTQYF
TRBJ1-2 TRBV10-1 CASSDPTGEGTDFSGYGYTF
TRBJ1-5 TRBV6-1 CASSEALLGTQHF
TRBJ1-1 TRBV2 CASRWTASAEAFF
TRBJ2-7 TRBV10-1 CASSESKYEQYF
TRBJ2-7 TRBV6-6 CASSYPGQGAAYEQYF
TRBJ2-2 TRBV5-1 CASRQGGTGELFF
TRBJ2-1 TRBV6-1 CASSEAHGGRLNEQFF
TRBJ2-5 TRBV11-3 CASSSHGEAQETQYF
TRBJ2-5 TRBV7-2 CASSPSGGTQYF
TRBJ1-6 TRBV5-4 CASSLSYPSPLHF
TRBJ2-7 TRBV6-1 CASTSVYEQYF
TRBJ1-2 TRBV30 CAWGSSYGYTF
TRBJ1-5 TRBV10-2 CASSEQGGNQPQHF
TRBJ2-3 TRBV2 CASTSSDTQYF
TRBJ2-3 TRBV7-2 CASSLGTPPDTQYF
TRBJ2-2 TRBV5-4 CASSLSTTTGELFF
TRBJ2-3 TRBV28 CASSLPRGGDTQYF
TRBJ2-5 TRBV2 CASSESGSGTQYF
TRBJ2-2 TRBV5-1 CASRDTSGTTGELFF
TRBJ1-2 TRBV30 CASQKGHQTGYGYTF
TRBJ2-3 TRBV6-1 CASSVRGSDTQYF
TRBJ1-4 TRBV6-6 CASQWGADGEKLFF
TRBJ2-7 TRBV28 CASSYGTVYEQYF
TRBJ1-1 TRBV2 CASSLAIAGTTEAFF
TRBJ2-6 TRBV19 CASSGLAGASYGANVLTF
TRBJ2-5 TRBV5-4 CASSLDREETQYF
TRBJ2-7 TRBV6-6 CASSSSSQLSYEQYF
TRBJ1-1 TRBV28 CATRKQGLNTEAFF
TRBJ1-5 TRBV6-5 CASRSGNSNQPQHF
TRBJ2-1 TRBV27 CASSPELGGRGEQFF
TRBJ1-2 TRBV30 CAWSWVTAPHYGYTF
TRBJ2-1 TRBV15 CATSRDGLYNEQFF
TRBJ1-1 TRBV9 CASSAGQLRNTEAFF
TRBJ1-2 TRBV4-2 CASSQDPLTGGGYTF
TRBJ2-3 TRBV9 CASSVAVGRGAQYF
TRBJ2-1 TRBV19 CASSMERGTSWRAPNEQFF
TRBJ2-7 TRBV28 CASSSLAGTLSYEQYF